This T cell receptor (beta chain) was identified in a study of graft-versus-host responses after intestinal transplantation. Study conclusions and caveats: After transplant, early declines in HvG clones were associated with peak levels of circulating GvH clones. Across patients carrying graft-donor T cell macrochimerism, allografts held high graft-versus-host to host-versus-graft clonal ratios. Recipient bone marrow held GvH clones, some seen earlier in ileum or blood.

The table came from immunoSEQ multiplex PCR; TCRdb's copy has only in-frame clones and leaves some out. Among more than 85,000 clones, 80% to 95% were seen once, and the ten largest hold 0.4% to 0.55%. Note on this clone: The antigen remains unidentified.

This CDR3 comprises 12 residues. Germline V gene sequence: CDR1 MNHEY, CDR2 SVGAGI. Between the trimmed V and J ends, which lost 2 bases and 1 base, there was a span of 2 bases. The genes are TRBV6-5 and TRBJ2-5; no reliable D call. The sequenced sample was unstimulated CD8+ T cells sorted from spleen or lymph node cells, obtained before intestinal transplant. This clonotype was sampled from a human donor who received an intestinal transplant. CDR3 loop: CASSYPQETQYF. The CDR3 DNA reads TGTGCCAGCAGTTACCCCCAAGAGACCCAGTACTTC.